A selection of T cell receptor beta chains follows, all from one sample in a study of blood T cell repertoires in COVID-19. Data came from immunoSEQ multiplex PCR; TCRdb stores just in-frame clones and leaves some out. The sample carries approximately 350,000 clones, around 92% recorded once. Sequencing was performed on peripheral blood. These receptors were taken from a woman aged 30 to 39 with COVID-19, enrolled during active disease. Both conserved end residues are part of each CDR3. Fields, in order: clone size, D gene, V gene, J gene, CDR3 DNA, CDR3 protein. The D gene is left open where the match is weak. Part of the rows lack a size; the others show once, few, many or a class for expanded clones.

clone_size: NA; d_call: TRBD2; v_call: TRBV24-1; j_call: TRBJ2-2; cdr3_nt: TGTGCCACCAGTGGTATAGCGGGGGCGTCCGGGGAGCTGTTTTTT; cdr3_aa: CATSGIAGASGELFF
clone_size: NA; d_call: NA; v_call: TRBV27; j_call: TRBJ1-4; cdr3_nt: TGTGCCAGCAGGTCTTGGGGGCTGCAGGGAGGGACTAATGAAAAACTGTTTTTT; cdr3_aa: CASRSWGLQGGTNEKLFF
clone_size: NA; d_call: TRBD1; v_call: TRBV5-1; j_call: TRBJ2-3; cdr3_nt: TGCGCCAGCAGCGCCCGGACAGGGGTGACAGATACGCAGTATTTT; cdr3_aa: CASSARTGVTDTQYF
clone_size: NA; d_call: NA; v_call: TRBV3-1/TRBV3-2; j_call: TRBJ1-1; cdr3_nt: TGTGCCAGCAGCCAGTCAGACAGGATAGAAGCTTTCTTT; cdr3_aa: CASSQSDRIEAFF
clone_size: NA; d_call: TRBD2; v_call: TRBV20-1; j_call: TRBJ2-1; cdr3_nt: TGCAGTGCTAGTGTCCTAGCGGGCCACTACAATGAGCAGTTCTTC; cdr3_aa: CSASVLAGHYNEQFF
clone_size: once; d_call: NA; v_call: TRBV30; j_call: TRBJ1-1; cdr3_nt: TGTGCCTGGAGCCACAGCCTGAACACTGAAGCTTTCTTT; cdr3_aa: CAWSHSLNTEAFF
clone_size: NA; d_call: NA; v_call: TRBV7-9; j_call: TRBJ1-6; cdr3_nt: TGTGCCAGCAGCTTAGGAATGTCTGGGCCCAATTCACCCCTCCACTTT; cdr3_aa: CASSLGMSGPNSPLHF
clone_size: NA; d_call: NA; v_call: TRBV7-8; j_call: TRBJ2-7; cdr3_nt: TGTGCCAGCGGTGCTAGCTTTTCCTACGAGCAGTACTTC; cdr3_aa: CASGASFSYEQYF
clone_size: NA; d_call: TRBD1; v_call: TRBV28; j_call: TRBJ1-1; cdr3_nt: TGTGCCAGCAGCCACAGGGACAGCGGCACTGAAGCTTTCTTT; cdr3_aa: CASSHRDSGTEAFF
clone_size: NA; d_call: TRBD2; v_call: TRBV27; j_call: TRBJ2-1; cdr3_nt: TGTGCCAGCAGTTCACTAGCGCCCTACAATGAGCAGTTCTTC; cdr3_aa: CASSSLAPYNEQFF
clone_size: NA; d_call: TRBD1; v_call: TRBV6-4; j_call: TRBJ2-2; cdr3_nt: TGTGCCAGCAGCCGGGACAGCTTTATGAACACCGGGGAGCTGTTTTTT; cdr3_aa: CASSRDSFMNTGELFF
clone_size: NA; d_call: NA; v_call: TRBV3-1/TRBV3-2; j_call: TRBJ2-7; cdr3_nt: TGTGCCAGCAGCCGCCCACTAGGCTCCTACGAGCAGTACTTC; cdr3_aa: CASSRPLGSYEQYF
clone_size: NA; d_call: TRBD1; v_call: TRBV6-5; j_call: TRBJ2-1; cdr3_nt: TGTGCCAGCAAGGGGGCCGGTATAAATGAGCAGTTCTTC; cdr3_aa: CASKGAGINEQFF
clone_size: NA; d_call: NA; v_call: TRBV7-9; j_call: TRBJ1-1; cdr3_nt: TGTGCCAGCAGCTTAGAGACTCGACAGGACGAAGCTTTCTTT; cdr3_aa: CASSLETRQDEAFF
clone_size: NA; d_call: NA; v_call: TRBV2; j_call: TRBJ2-3; cdr3_nt: TGTGCCAGCAGTGAGACAGCGGGCGCAGATACGCAGTATTTT; cdr3_aa: CASSETAGADTQYF
clone_size: NA; d_call: NA; v_call: TRBV27; j_call: TRBJ1-6; cdr3_nt: TGTGCCAGCAGTCCTAACAGGGTTGGGAATTCACCCCTCCACTTT; cdr3_aa: CASSPNRVGNSPLHF
clone_size: NA; d_call: TRBD2; v_call: TRBV28; j_call: TRBJ2-3; cdr3_nt: TGTGCCAGCAGTTTTACAGCGGGGGGAAGCACAGATACGCAGTATTTT; cdr3_aa: CASSFTAGGSTDTQYF
clone_size: NA; d_call: TRBD1; v_call: TRBV7-9; j_call: TRBJ2-3; cdr3_nt: TGTGCCAGCAGCTTAGCGGCGACAGGGGGGCTGTATTTT; cdr3_aa: CASSLAATGGLYF
clone_size: NA; d_call: NA; v_call: TRBV7-2; j_call: TRBJ1-5; cdr3_nt: TGTGCCAGCAGCTTCTATAGCAATCAGCCCCAGCATTTT; cdr3_aa: CASSFYSNQPQHF
clone_size: NA; d_call: NA; v_call: TRBV7-6; j_call: TRBJ1-1; cdr3_nt: TGTGCCAGCAGCGAGGGGCAGGGGTATATGAACACTGAAGCTTTCTTT; cdr3_aa: CASSEGQGYMNTEAFF
clone_size: NA; d_call: NA; v_call: TRBV29-1; j_call: TRBJ1-4; cdr3_nt: TGCAGCGTTGCGTCCGCGGACTATGAAAAACTGTTTTTT; cdr3_aa: CSVASADYEKLFF
clone_size: NA; d_call: TRBD2; v_call: TRBV7-2; j_call: TRBJ2-1; cdr3_nt: TGTGCCAGCAGCCCCCGGGGGGGGGCCGCCTACAATGAGCAGTTCTTC; cdr3_aa: CASSPRGGAAYNEQFF
clone_size: NA; d_call: TRBD1; v_call: TRBV12-5; j_call: TRBJ1-2; cdr3_nt: TGTGCTAGTGCCTTGCCGGGACAGATTGATGGCTACACCTTC; cdr3_aa: CASALPGQIDGYTF
clone_size: NA; d_call: NA; v_call: TRBV3-1/TRBV3-2; j_call: TRBJ2-3; cdr3_nt: TGTGCCAGCAGCCAAGAGTCGGGGGGCCTGGACGCGCAGTATTTT; cdr3_aa: CASSQESGGLDAQYF
clone_size: few; d_call: NA; v_call: TRBV28; j_call: TRBJ1-2; cdr3_nt: TGTGCCAGCAGTTTATATGGGAGGGAGATTAACTATGGCTACACCTTC; cdr3_aa: CASSLYGREINYGYTF
clone_size: NA; d_call: NA; v_call: TRBV9; j_call: TRBJ1-1; cdr3_nt: TGTGCCAGCACGAAAGACATCCACACTGAAGCTTTCTTT; cdr3_aa: CASTKDIHTEAFF
clone_size: NA; d_call: NA; v_call: TRBV7-9; j_call: TRBJ1-3; cdr3_nt: TGTGCCAGCAGCTTAGGGGGGCTCGGCCCTGGAAACACCATATATTTT; cdr3_aa: CASSLGGLGPGNTIYF
clone_size: NA; d_call: TRBD2; v_call: TRBV19; j_call: TRBJ2-3; cdr3_nt: TGTGCCAGTAGTATTAACCGGGAGGCAGATACGCAGTATTTT; cdr3_aa: CASSINREADTQYF
clone_size: NA; d_call: TRBD1; v_call: TRBV7-2; j_call: TRBJ1-1; cdr3_nt: TGTGCCAGCAGCTTATCGACAGGGATGAACACTGAAGCTTTCTTT; cdr3_aa: CASSLSTGMNTEAFF
clone_size: NA; d_call: TRBD2; v_call: TRBV4-1; j_call: TRBJ2-1; cdr3_nt: TGCGCCAGCAGCCAACCGGGACTAGCGGGAGTCAATGAGCAGTTCTTC; cdr3_aa: CASSQPGLAGVNEQFF
clone_size: once; d_call: TRBD1; v_call: TRBV7-9; j_call: TRBJ1-2; cdr3_nt: TGTGCCAGCAGCTTAGGGGGGACAGGTTCCTTCTATGGCTACACCTTC; cdr3_aa: CASSLGGTGSFYGYTF
clone_size: NA; d_call: NA; v_call: TRBV30; j_call: TRBJ2-2; cdr3_nt: TGTGCCTGGAGTCAGCAGGCAGCCGGGGAGCTGTTTTTT; cdr3_aa: CAWSQQAAGELFF
clone_size: NA; d_call: NA; v_call: TRBV28; j_call: TRBJ1-6; cdr3_nt: TGTGCCAGCAGCCCCGACAGCTTCTTGATTTATAATTCACCCCTCCACTTT; cdr3_aa: CASSPDSFLIYNSPLHF
clone_size: NA; d_call: NA; v_call: TRBV28; j_call: TRBJ2-7; cdr3_nt: TGTGCCAGCAATTCCATGCGGCTCTACGAGCAGTACTTC; cdr3_aa: CASNSMRLYEQYF
clone_size: NA; d_call: TRBD1; v_call: TRBV7-9; j_call: TRBJ1-2; cdr3_nt: TGTGCCAGCAGCCACCGACAGGGCAACTATGGCTACACCTTC; cdr3_aa: CASSHRQGNYGYTF
clone_size: NA; d_call: NA; v_call: TRBV28; j_call: TRBJ1-3; cdr3_nt: TGTGCCAGCAGCGAATGGGGGGTTAAGACTGGAAACACCATATATTTT; cdr3_aa: CASSEWGVKTGNTIYF
clone_size: NA; d_call: TRBD2; v_call: TRBV7-9; j_call: TRBJ2-3; cdr3_nt: TGTGCCAGCAGCTATAAACTGGGACTAGCGGGAGTTGGAGATACGCAGTATTTT; cdr3_aa: CASSYKLGLAGVGDTQYF
clone_size: NA; d_call: NA; v_call: TRBV4-3; j_call: TRBJ2-1; cdr3_nt: TGCGCCAGCAGCCAAACCGGGACACCCGGCATTTACAATGAGCAGTTCTTC; cdr3_aa: CASSQTGTPGIYNEQFF
clone_size: NA; d_call: NA; v_call: TRBV19; j_call: TRBJ1-5; cdr3_nt: TGTGCCAGTAGTATCGCCCGGTGGCCCCAGCATTTT; cdr3_aa: CASSIARWPQHF
clone_size: NA; d_call: TRBD2; v_call: TRBV27; j_call: TRBJ2-2; cdr3_nt: TGTGCCGGAAGGGGGGCGGGACTAGCGAGAAAAAACACCGGGGAGCTGTTTTTT; cdr3_aa: CAGRGAGLARKNTGELFF
clone_size: NA; d_call: TRBD1; v_call: TRBV29-1; j_call: TRBJ1-1; cdr3_nt: TGCAGCGTGAATAAAGGACAGGGTGGCACTGAAGCTTTCTTT; cdr3_aa: CSVNKGQGGTEAFF
clone_size: NA; d_call: NA; v_call: TRBV27; j_call: TRBJ2-5; cdr3_nt: TGTGCCAGCAGTTTTGGGGGGGCAGGAGAGACCCAGTACTTC; cdr3_aa: CASSFGGAGETQYF
clone_size: once; d_call: NA; v_call: TRBV3-1/TRBV3-2; j_call: TRBJ2-5; cdr3_nt: TGTGCCAGCACTCTGGACAGATCGGGGGAGACCCAGTACTTC; cdr3_aa: CASTLDRSGETQYF
clone_size: NA; d_call: TRBD2; v_call: TRBV14; j_call: TRBJ2-1; cdr3_nt: TGTGCCAGCAGCCAAGCTTTAGCGGGAGATGAGCAGTTCTTC; cdr3_aa: CASSQALAGDEQFF
clone_size: NA; d_call: TRBD1; v_call: TRBV7-9; j_call: TRBJ2-5; cdr3_nt: TGTGCCAGCAGCTTAGGGGGGGACAGGGGAGAGACCCAGTACTTC; cdr3_aa: CASSLGGDRGETQYF
clone_size: NA; d_call: NA; v_call: TRBV24-1; j_call: TRBJ2-5; cdr3_nt: TGTGCCACCAGTGATCCATCCACTGCGCCTTTCGGGAATCGAGAGACCCAGTACTTC; cdr3_aa: CATSDPSTAPFGNRETQYF
clone_size: NA; d_call: TRBD1; v_call: TRBV5-1; j_call: TRBJ2-1; cdr3_nt: TGCGCCAGCAGCTTGGGGGGACAGGGGATCGATGAGCAGTTCTTC; cdr3_aa: CASSLGGQGIDEQFF
clone_size: NA; d_call: NA; v_call: TRBV7-2; j_call: TRBJ2-2; cdr3_nt: TGTGCCAGCAGCTTAGGCTGGGTAGCGACCAACACCGGGGAGCTGTTTTTT; cdr3_aa: CASSLGWVATNTGELFF
clone_size: NA; d_call: TRBD1; v_call: TRBV2; j_call: TRBJ1-5; cdr3_nt: TGTGCCAGCAGGCGGGACAGTCCTCAGCATTTT; cdr3_aa: CASRRDSPQHF
clone_size: NA; d_call: NA; v_call: TRBV7-9; j_call: TRBJ1-1; cdr3_nt: TGTGCCAGCTCTACCTGGTATAAGGCCGACTCCATGAACACTGAAGCTTTCTTT; cdr3_aa: CASSTWYKADSMNTEAFF
clone_size: NA; d_call: NA; v_call: TRBV18; j_call: TRBJ1-2; cdr3_nt: TGTGCCAGCTCACCACCGTTGCCAGGGGCGCAAGGCTACACCTTC; cdr3_aa: CASSPPLPGAQGYTF
clone_size: NA; d_call: TRBD2; v_call: TRBV10-3; j_call: TRBJ2-4; cdr3_nt: TGTGCCAGCGCACAGGCGGGAGCTTCCAAAAACATTCAGTACTTC; cdr3_aa: CASAQAGASKNIQYF
clone_size: NA; d_call: TRBD1; v_call: TRBV18; j_call: TRBJ1-2; cdr3_nt: TGTGCCAGCTCACCGACGGACAGGGGGCCCTCTAACTATGGCTACACCTTC; cdr3_aa: CASSPTDRGPSNYGYTF
clone_size: NA; d_call: TRBD1; v_call: TRBV28; j_call: TRBJ1-5; cdr3_nt: TGTGCCAGCAGTCCGCCGGACAGGGAGGTTTTTAGCAATCAGCCCCAGCATTTT; cdr3_aa: CASSPPDREVFSNQPQHF
clone_size: NA; d_call: NA; v_call: TRBV11-3; j_call: TRBJ1-4; cdr3_nt: TGTGCCAGCAGCTCCCCATTCGGGGAAAAACTGTTTTTT; cdr3_aa: CASSSPFGEKLFF
clone_size: NA; d_call: NA; v_call: TRBV9; j_call: TRBJ2-2; cdr3_nt: TGTGCCAGCAGCCCTATCCCAGGGACCGGGGAGCTGTTTTTT; cdr3_aa: CASSPIPGTGELFF
clone_size: NA; d_call: TRBD1; v_call: TRBV24-1; j_call: TRBJ2-5; cdr3_nt: TGTGCCACCAGCGACTCGGGACAGAAACAGACCCAGTACTTC; cdr3_aa: CATSDSGQKQTQYF
clone_size: NA; d_call: NA; v_call: TRBV30; j_call: TRBJ2-1; cdr3_nt: TGTGCCTGGAGTGTAGGCACTAGCTCCTACAATGAGCAGTTCTTC; cdr3_aa: CAWSVGTSSYNEQFF
clone_size: NA; d_call: TRBD1; v_call: TRBV14; j_call: TRBJ1-4; cdr3_nt: TGTGCCAGCAGTACGGGACAGATCGGTAATGAAAAACTGTTTTTT; cdr3_aa: CASSTGQIGNEKLFF